This is a list of T cell receptor beta chains from one sample in a study of T-cell memory formation after mild COVID-19. MiXCR, applied by TCRdb to the 5' RACE reads, yields one record per CDR3 protein. Seen here are fewer than 700,000 distinct CDR3 sequences, roughly 18% observed once, and the top ten hold 12%. The sequencing sample was made of PBMCs or a T cell subset sorted from them (not recorded which). These receptors were obtained from an adult woman who had mild COVID-19 (a few samples of this study predate the infection). Cell type and time point are not known. Each CDR3 is given with its conserved first and last residue. D genes are given only for firm matches. Where a row states a size, it is once, few, many or the class of an expanded clone; other rows omit it.

j_call d_call clone_size v_call cdr3_nt cdr3_aa
TRBJ2-1 . . TRBV19 TGTGCCAGTAGAACTAAGGACGGGTCCTACAATGAGCAGTTCTTC CASRTKDGSYNEQFF
TRBJ2-2 TRBD1 few TRBV24-1 TGTGCCACCAGTGAAGCCGGGACAGGGAACACCGGGGAGCTGTTTTTT CATSEAGTGNTGELFF
TRBJ2-5 . . TRBV18 TGTGCCAGCTCCCCCCTGGAGGGCAGGGAGACCCAGTACTTC CASSPLEGRETQYF
TRBJ2-1 TRBD2 many TRBV20-1 TGCAGTGCTAAAATCGGGACTAGCGGGAGAGGGAGAGATGAGCAGTTCTTC CSAKIGTSGRGRDEQFF
TRBJ2-1 TRBD2 few TRBV29-1 TGCAGCGTTACGACTAGCGGGAGGTTCGGCAATGAGCAGTTCTTC CSVTTSGRFGNEQFF
TRBJ2-1 TRBD2 . TRBV20-1 TGCAGTGCTAGAAGCCTAGCGGGAGGATACAATGAGCAGTTCTTC CSARSLAGGYNEQFF
TRBJ2-7 TRBD2 . TRBV4-2 TGTGCCAGCAGCCTCTCCTCGGCGGGGGGGCGCGAGCAGTACTTC CASSLSSAGGREQYF
TRBJ1-1 . few TRBV12-3/TRBV12-4 TGTGCCAGCAGTTTGGGCAGGAACACGGGCGGCGAAGCTTTCTTT CASSLGRNTGGEAFF
TRBJ1-1 . few TRBV3-1 TGTGCCAGCAGCCAAAGGCAGGGGATGAACACTGAAGCTTTCTTT CASSQRQGMNTEAFF
TRBJ1-1 TRBD1 few TRBV5-6 TGTGCCAGCAGCTTCCTGGACAGGGGGCACGACACTGAAGCTTTCTTT CASSFLDRGHDTEAFF
TRBJ2-2 TRBD2 . TRBV4-2 TGTGCCAGCAGATTTGGACTAGAAACCGGGGAGCTGTTTTTT CASRFGLETGELFF
TRBJ2-5 . many TRBV5-1 TGCGCCAGCAGGCCACAACTCGCCGATGGGGAGACCCAGTACTTC CASRPQLADGETQYF
TRBJ2-1 TRBD2 few TRBV10-3 TGTGCCACCCGGGGGGAGTCGAGCTCCTACAATGAGCAGTCCTTC CATRGESSSYNEQSF
TRBJ2-7 TRBD2 . TRBV9 TGTGCCAGCAGCGCGGCGGGACTAGCGGGATTGTACGAGCAGTACTTC CASSAAGLAGLYEQYF
TRBJ2-1 TRBD2 few TRBV20-1 TGCAGTGCTAGAGTACGTTGGCTAGCGGGCTACAATGAGCAGTTCTTC CSARVRWLAGYNEQFF
TRBJ2-7 . . TRBV6-1 TGTGCCAGCAGTGAATCCAGGTTCTCCTACGAGCAGTACTTC CASSESRFSYEQYF
TRBJ1-1 . . TRBV7-2 TGTGCCAGCAGCTTAGCGCTAAGGGGGACTGAAGCTTTCTTT CASSLALRGTEAFF
TRBJ2-6 . few TRBV5-1 TGCGCCAGCAGCTTGGTGACTGGGGACGGGGCCAACGTCCTGACTTTC CASSLVTGDGANVLTF
TRBJ2-7 TRBD1 few TRBV7-9 TGTGCCAGCAGCCTCCACAGGGGGCTCGACGAGCAGTACTTC CASSLHRGLDEQYF
TRBJ1-1 TRBD1 . TRBV18 TGTGCCAGCTCTCCTCAGGGGGCGCTTACGACTGAAGCTTTCTTT CASSPQGALTTEAFF
TRBJ2-1 . many TRBV4-1 TGCGCCAGCAGCCAAGTCGGAGCAATGCATGAGCAGTTCTTC CASSQVGAMHEQFF
TRBJ2-7 TRBD2 . TRBV7-2 TGTGCCAGCTCTTTAGCGGGACCCCTGGGCGAGCAGTACTTC CASSLAGPLGEQYF
TRBJ2-7 TRBD1 few TRBV2 TGTGCCAGCAGGGGGGACAGCGTGACCTACGAGCAGTACTTC CASRGDSVTYEQYF
TRBJ2-2 . few TRBV6-1 TGTGCCAGCAGGGGCCGGGGGCAAGGCGGGGAGCTGTTTTTT CASRGRGQGGELFF
TRBJ1-2 . . TRBV7-9 TGTGCCAGCAGCTTAGTGGTGGTGAACTATGGCTACACCTTC CASSLVVVNYGYTF
TRBJ1-2 . few TRBV7-9 TGTGCCAGCTACTCCCGTGGGGGGGACGGTGGCTACACCTTC CASYSRGGDGGYTF
TRBJ2-1 . many TRBV5-1 TGCGCCAGCAGCTTGACTAGCATTTTTGACAATGAGCAGTTCTTC CASSLTSIFDNEQFF
TRBJ2-1 . . TRBV21-1 TGTGCCAGCAGCAAAGGCCTCTACAATGAGCAGTTCTTC CASSKGLYNEQFF
TRBJ2-7 . . TRBV5-1 TGCGCCAGCAGCGGCGCGACAGGTACCTACGAGCAGTACTTC CASSGATGTYEQYF
TRBJ2-1 TRBD2 . TRBV5-5 TGTGCCAGCAGCTCCTACGGGACTAGAGTACCTGAGCAGTTCTTC CASSSYGTRVPEQFF
TRBJ2-1 TRBD2 . TRBV7-6 TGTGCCAGCAGCTTATTAGCGGGGGGAAGGAGTAATGAGCAGTTCTTC CASSLLAGGRSNEQFF
TRBJ2-7 . . TRBV7-9 TGTGCCAGCAGCTTAAGTCTGGGTTCCTACGAGCAGTACTTC CASSLSLGSYEQYF
TRBJ2-1 TRBD2 . TRBV14 TGTGCCAGCAGCTACGGGAGGGGCGCGGGCTACAATGAGCAGTTCTTC CASSYGRGAGYNEQFF
TRBJ2-7 . . TRBV12-3/TRBV12-4 TGTGCCAGCAGCGGGACGTTGGGTTCCCGGGGCCCCTACGAGCAGTACTTC CASSGTLGSRGPYEQYF
TRBJ2-7 TRBD1 . TRBV18 TGTGCCAGCTCACCACATCAACAGGGGGGATACGAGCAGTACTTC CASSPHQQGGYEQYF
TRBJ2-7 . . TRBV12-3/TRBV12-4 TGTGCCAGCAGTCGACCTCTCCTCCGGGACTCGAGCTACGAGCAGTACTTC CASSRPLLRDSSYEQYF
TRBJ2-7 TRBD2 few TRBV20-1 TGCAGTGCTAGAGACCTAGCGGGACCCTACGAGCAGTACTTC CSARDLAGPYEQYF
TRBJ1-6 TRBD1 . TRBV5-4 TGTGCCAGCAGCTTGGACAGGACAGGAGTAAATAATTCACCCCTCCACTTT CASSLDRTGVNNSPLHF
TRBJ2-1 . . TRBV20-1 TGCAGTGCTAGAGGATCCGCTGCGGAGCAGTTCTTC CSARGSAAEQFF
TRBJ1-5 . . TRBV4-1 TGCGCCAGCAGCCAAGTGCGAGGGGGTCAGCCCCAGCATTTT CASSQVRGGQPQHF
TRBJ2-3 . few TRBV2 TGTGCCAGCAGTGATAGGTCGGGGGGCCGCACAGATACGCAGTATTTT CASSDRSGGRTDTQYF
TRBJ2-3 TRBD1 . TRBV29-1 TGCAGCGTCCCGACAGGGGTCACAGATACGCAGTATTTT CSVPTGVTDTQYF
TRBJ1-4 . . TRBV29-1 TGCAGCGTTGGGGGCAGAGGTGAAAAACTGTTTTTT CSVGGRGEKLFF
TRBJ2-5 TRBD1 . TRBV5-1 TGCGCCAGCAGCATAGGGGACAGCAAAGAGACCCAGTACTTC CASSIGDSKETQYF
TRBJ2-7 . . TRBV10-3 TGTGCCACAGGAGACTACGAGCAGTACTTC CATGDYEQYF
TRBJ2-3 . many TRBV9 TGTGCCAGCAGCCCTCAGGACTTCGAGACGCAGTATTTT CASSPQDFETQYF
TRBJ1-2 TRBD1 few TRBV20-1 TGCAGTGCTAGAAGCGGACAGGGCTTACATGGCTACACCTTC CSARSGQGLHGYTF
TRBJ2-4 TRBD1 few TRBV2 TGTGCCAGCAGGCCGGCGGGACAGGGGGATTTCTTC CASRPAGQGDFF
TRBJ1-1 . few TRBV6-5 TGTGCCAGCAGTTACTCGACACCGAACACTGAAGCTTTCTTT CASSYSTPNTEAFF
TRBJ1-1 . few TRBV10-2 TGCGCCAGCAGTGTACGGGGGAGCACTGAAGCTTTCTTT CASSVRGSTEAFF
TRBJ1-4 . . TRBV6-6 TGTGCCAGCAGTTACTCGATGGGGGCGCGGGAAAAACTGTTTTTT CASSYSMGAREKLFF
TRBJ1-3 . . TRBV7-9 TGTGCCAGCAGCCCCCCACGGGGATCTGGAAACACCATATATTTT CASSPPRGSGNTIYF
TRBJ1-1 TRBD1 . TRBV3-1 TGTGCCAGCAGCCAAGCGGACAGGGGTCCTGAAGCTTTCTTT CASSQADRGPEAFF
TRBJ1-5 TRBD1 . TRBV2 TGTGCCAGCAGTGAAGATTGGACAGGGTATCAGCCCCAGCATTTT CASSEDWTGYQPQHF
TRBJ2-1 TRBD2 . TRBV25-1 TGTGCCAGCAGTGGGACTAGCGGTAGCGATGAGCAGTTCTTC CASSGTSGSDEQFF
TRBJ2-3 . few TRBV4-3 TGCGCCAGCAGCCAAGACGGGTTAGTGTACACAGATACGCAGTATTTT CASSQDGLVYTDTQYF
TRBJ2-5 TRBD2 . TRBV12-5 TGTGCTAGTGGTGGGACTAAAGAGACCCAGTACTTC CASGGTKETQYF
TRBJ1-4 . . TRBV12-3/TRBV12-4 TGTGCCAGCAGTTTATTGGCGAGGCAGGGGCGTGAAAAACTGTTTTTT CASSLLARQGREKLFF
TRBJ2-1 TRBD2 few TRBV7-9 TGTGCCAGCAGCCAGACGGGACTAGCGGGAGTAAATGAGCAGTTCTTC CASSQTGLAGVNEQFF